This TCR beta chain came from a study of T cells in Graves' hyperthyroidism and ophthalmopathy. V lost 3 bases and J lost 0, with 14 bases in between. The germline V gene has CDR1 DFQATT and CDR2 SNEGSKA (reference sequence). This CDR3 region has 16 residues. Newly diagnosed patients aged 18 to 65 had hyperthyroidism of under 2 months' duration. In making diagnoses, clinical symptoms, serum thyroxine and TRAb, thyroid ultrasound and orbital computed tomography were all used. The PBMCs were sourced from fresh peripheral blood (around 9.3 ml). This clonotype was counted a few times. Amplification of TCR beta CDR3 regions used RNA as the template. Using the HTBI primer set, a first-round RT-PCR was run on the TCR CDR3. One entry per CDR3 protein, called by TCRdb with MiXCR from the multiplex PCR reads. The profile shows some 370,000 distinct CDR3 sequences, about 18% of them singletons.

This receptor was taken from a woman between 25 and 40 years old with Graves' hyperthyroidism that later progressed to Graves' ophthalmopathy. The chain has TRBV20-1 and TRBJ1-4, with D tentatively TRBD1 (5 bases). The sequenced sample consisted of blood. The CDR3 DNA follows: TGCAGTGCTAGTTTCCCCGACAGAGCAACTAATGAAAAACTGTTTTTT. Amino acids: CSASFPDRATNEKLFF.